Shown below are 20 T cell receptor beta chains from a single sample sequenced in a study of OX40 agonist ivuxolimab in advanced cancers. Profiling relied on immunoSEQ multiplex PCR, and the TCRdb table lists in-frame clones only, not all of them. The data show about 15,000 clones, roughly 77% seen once. The material sequenced was CD4+ or CD8+ T cells sorted from blood, taken in a trial of the OX40 agonist ivuxolimab. These receptors originate from an adult with an advanced solid tumor such as melanoma, head and neck, liver or kidney cancer.

The chain uses TRBV5-1 and TRBJ2-7, with a weak D call TRBD1 (6 bases). Germline CDR1 SGHRS, CDR2 YFSETQ. Trimming stripped 4 bases from V and 5 bases from J, with 7 bases between. The CDR3 is 11 residues long. The CDR3 protein is CASSPGDEQYF. CDR3 nucleotides: TGCGCCAGCAGCCCAGGGGACGAGCAGTACTTC.

The chain carries TRBV13 and TRBJ2-5; TRBD1 agrees at 10 bases. CDR1 PRHDT and CDR2 FYEKMQ come from the germline V gene (reference sequence). V trimming: 5 bases; J trimming: 3 bases; junction bases outside the gene matches: 6. The CDR3 sequence is 15 residues long. CDR3 loop: CASSPEDRGKETQYF. CDR3 DNA: TGTGCCAGCAGCCCGGAGGACAGGGGGAAAGAGACCCAGTACTTC. The whole variable domain, remainder taken from reference TRBV13 and TRBJ2-5, is AAGVIQSPRHLIKEKRETATLKCYPIPRHDTVYWYQQGPGQDPQFLISFYEKMQSDKGSIPDRFSAQQFSDYHSELNMSSLELGDSALYFCASSPEDRGKETQYFGPGTRLLVL.

This chain joins TRBV15 and TRBJ2-5; TRBD2 is a possible D gene (5 bases). Germline lookup yields CDR1 LNHNV and CDR2 YYDKDF (reference sequence). The CDR3 runs 14 residues. V shed 8 bases and J shed 1 base, with 14 bases lying between them. Here the CDR3 reads CATGSEAGQETQYF. Written as DNA, the CDR3 is TGTGCCACCGGGTCGGAGGCGGGCCAAGAGACCCAGTACTTC.

CDR3 nucleotide sequence: TGTGCCAGCAGCTTAGGTATATTGGTCCAGGGCAATGAGCAGTTCTTC. Encoded protein: CASSLGILVQGNEQFF. V is TRBV7-9 and J is TRBJ2-1; tentative D call: TRBD1 (5 bases). The germline gives CDR1 SEHNR, CDR2 FQNEAQ (reference sequence). The CDR3 totals 16 residues. Deletions cut 1 base from V and 6 bases from J, with 16 bases between.

This clone was recorded at least ten times. The chain's CDR3 is CASSRQGGSNGYTF. The CDR3 coding sequence is TGTGCCAGCAGCCGACAGGGGGGATCCAATGGCTACACCTTC. V and J are TRBV6-5 and TRBJ1-2; 9 bases are shared with TRBD1. V was clipped by 6 bases and J by 6 bases; unmatched bases: 8. The germline V gene encodes CDR1 MNHEY and CDR2 SVGAGI. This CDR3 is 14 amino acids long.

The chain joins TRBV4-3 to TRBJ1-1; D is undetermined. Germline CDR1 LGHNA, CDR2 YSLEER. The CDR3 is 15 amino acids. Trimming shortened V by 1 base and J by 0 bases, and 9 bases separated the two germline ends. In nucleotides, the CDR3 is TGCGCCAGCAGCCAAGGACGTCACTTGAACACTGAAGCTTTCTTT. Amino acid sequence: CASSQGRHLNTEAFF.

CDR3 DNA sequence: TGTGCCAGCAGTGGGACTTATCCCTACGAGCAGTACTTC. This translates into CASSGTYPYEQYF. The chain employs TRBV27 and TRBJ2-7, with a tentative D call TRBD2 (6 bases). Looked up from germline, CDR1 is MNHEY and CDR2 is SMNVEV (reference sequence). The CDR3 sequence is 13 residues long. With 5 bases removed from V and 2 bases from J, the gap between germline ends came to 10 bases.

The CDR3 spells CASSLKTSGGPGPPDTQYF. CDR3 coding DNA: TGTGCCAGCAGCTTGAAGACTAGCGGGGGCCCGGGCCCCCCAGATACGCAGTATTTT. The chain couples TRBV5-6 to TRBJ2-3, with 12 bases that match TRBD2. CDR1 and CDR2 (germline): SGHDT, YYEEEE. The length of the CDR3 is 19 residues. With V trimmed by 1 base and J by 4 bases, 13 bases remained unmatched.

This clone occurred once. The rearrangement links TRBV4-3 to TRBJ2-1, with TRBD2 identical over 8 bases. After removal of 4 bases from V and 4 bases from J, the junction contained 3 bases not matched to a gene. This CDR3 comprises 14 residues. Looked up from germline, CDR1 is LGHNA and CDR2 is YSLEER. The CDR3 DNA sequence: TGCGCCAGCAGCCCGGAGCGGGAGTACAATGAGCAGTTCTTC. Translated: CASSPEREYNEQFF.

This rearrangement joins TRBV7-6 to TRBJ2-7; maybe TRBD1 (5 bases). Germline values: CDR1 SGHVS, CDR2 FNYEAQ. V was cut by 0 bases and J by 0 bases, with 18 bases left in between. The CDR3 has 18 amino acids. Here the CDR3 DNA reads TGTGCCAGCAGCTTAGCGTCGACAGCCCCTAAGAGCTCCTACGAGCAGTACTTC. Encoded protein: CASSLASTAPKSSYEQYF.

This rearrangement joins TRBV27 to TRBJ1-1; possibly TRBD1 for D (6 bases). The germline gives CDR1 MNHEY, CDR2 SMNVEV (reference sequence). The CDR3 consists of 16 residues. Trimming left V 2 bases short and J 1 base short, with 14 bases between. The CDR3 DNA reads as TGTGCCAGCAGTTTAACGGCCGGGGACAAGAACACTGAAGCTTTCTTT. It encodes CASSLTAGDKNTEAFF.

This rearrangement joins TRBV2 to TRBJ2-5; D possibly corresponds to TRBD2 (7 bases). Germline V gives CDR1 SNHLY, CDR2 FYNNEI. The V end was cut by 2 bases, the J end by 2 bases, with 12 bases between. The CDR3 has 15 residues. The CDR3 region is CASSETGGPQETQYF. The CDR3 DNA sequence: TGTGCCAGCAGTGAAACGGGGGGCCCTCAAGAGACCCAGTACTTC.

The gene calls are TRBV19 and TRBJ1-5; TRBD1 is a possible D gene (6 bases). This CDR3 is 14 amino acids long. CDR1 LNHDA and CDR2 SQIVND come from the germline V gene (reference sequence). The ends were cut back, 11 bases at V and 2 bases at J, with 16 bases in the middle. In nucleotides, the CDR3 is TGTGCCCGATCTCAAAAGGGGGGCAATCAGCCCCAGCATTTT. It specifies CARSQKGGNQPQHF.

The chain combines TRBV28 with TRBJ2-3; TRBD1 might be the D (6 bases). V was trimmed by 6 bases and J by 1 base, leaving 14 bases between them. The CDR3 is 15 residues long. Germline CDR1 reads MDHEN; CDR2 reads SYDVKM. CDR3 nucleotide sequence: TGTGCCAGCAGCCCTACAGGGAAAGGCACAGATACGCAGTATTTT. It codes for CASSPTGKGTDTQYF.

The chain combines TRBV27 with TRBJ1-4; 9 bases agree with TRBD1. The germline gives CDR1 MNHEY, CDR2 SMNVEV (reference sequence). The CDR3 extends over 15 amino acids. The V segment lost 5 bases and the J segment 8 bases; nucleotides outside the gene matches: 9. CDR3 nucleotides: TGTGCCAGCAGTCCAGGACAGGGGTTGAGCGAAAAACTGTTTTTT. Its translation is CASSPGQGLSEKLFF.

The chain couples TRBV4-3 to TRBJ1-4; no firm D call. Germline CDR1 is LGHNA and CDR2 is YSLEER. Trimming removed 1 base at V and 13 bases at J, with 16 bases between. The CDR3 runs to 14 residues. CDR3 nucleotide sequence: TGCGCCAGCAGCCAAGCCCGGCGGAGCGAGATACTGTTTTTT. Amino acids: CASSQARRSEILFF.

V gene TRBV27 combines with J gene TRBJ2-6; 7 nucleotides align to TRBD1. Germline V gene lookup returns CDR1 MNHEY and CDR2 SMNVEV (reference sequence). This CDR3 spans 19 amino acids. Trimming took 6 bases from V and 3 from J; bases not matched to a gene: 17. CDR3 region: CASSSDRAKEFFGANVLTF. CDR3 in DNA: TGTGCCAGCAGCTCCGACAGGGCGAAGGAATTCTTTGGGGCCAACGTCCTGACTTTC.

V gene TRBV5-6 combines with J gene TRBJ2-3; D may correspond to TRBD1 or TRBD2 (5 bases each). Germline lookup yields CDR1 SGHDT and CDR2 YYEEEE. The V end was cut by 4 bases, the J end by 0 bases, with 12 bases between. The length of the CDR3 is 15 residues. The CDR3: CASSAGTASTDTQYF. The CDR3 DNA reads TGTGCCAGCAGCGCCGGGACGGCGAGCACAGATACGCAGTATTTT.

The chain has TRBV5-1 and TRBJ1-4; tentatively, D is TRBD1 (6 bases). Germline V gene sequence: CDR1 SGHRS, CDR2 YFSETQ. CDR3 length equals 15 residues. Deletions cut 4 bases from V and 2 bases from J, with 12 bases between. CDR3 in DNA: TGCGCCAGCAGCACCACAGGGATGACTAATGAAAAACTGTTTTTT. Translated: CASSTTGMTNEKLFF.

V is TRBV4-1 and J is TRBJ2-7; no firm D call. Germline CDR1 MGHRA, CDR2 YSYEKL. The CDR3 is made up of 14 amino acids. Trimming removed 3 bases from V and 0 bases from J, with 9 bases in between. DNA for the CDR3: TGCGCCAGCAGCCACGTCTCCAACTCCTACGAGCAGTACTTC. It specifies CASSHVSNSYEQYF.